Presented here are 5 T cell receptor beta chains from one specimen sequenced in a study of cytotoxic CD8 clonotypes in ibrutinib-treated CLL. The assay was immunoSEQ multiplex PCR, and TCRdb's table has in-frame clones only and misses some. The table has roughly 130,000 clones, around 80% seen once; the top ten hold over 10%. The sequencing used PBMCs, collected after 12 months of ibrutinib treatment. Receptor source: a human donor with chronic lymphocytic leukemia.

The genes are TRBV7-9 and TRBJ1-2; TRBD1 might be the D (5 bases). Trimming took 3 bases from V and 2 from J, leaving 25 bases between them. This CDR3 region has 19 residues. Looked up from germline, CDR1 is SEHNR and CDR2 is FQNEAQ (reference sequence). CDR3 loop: CASSFSLGQGPVQNYGYTF. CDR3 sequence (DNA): TGTGCCAGCAGCTTCTCGCTCGGGCAGGGCCCTGTCCAGAACTATGGCTACACCTTC.

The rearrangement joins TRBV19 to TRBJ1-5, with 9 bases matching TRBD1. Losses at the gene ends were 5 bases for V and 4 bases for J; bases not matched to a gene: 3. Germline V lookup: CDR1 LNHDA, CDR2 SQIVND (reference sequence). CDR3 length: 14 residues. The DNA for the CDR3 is TGTGCCAGTAGTCTTGGGACAGGGAATCAGCCCCAGCATTTT. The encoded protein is CASSLGTGNQPQHF. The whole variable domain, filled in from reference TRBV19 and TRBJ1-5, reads DGGITQSPKYLFRKEGQNVTLSCEQNLNHDAMYWYRQDPGQGLRLIYYSQIVNDFQKGDIAEGYSVSREKKESFPLTVTSAQKNPTAFYLCASSLGTGNQPQHFGDGTRLSIL.

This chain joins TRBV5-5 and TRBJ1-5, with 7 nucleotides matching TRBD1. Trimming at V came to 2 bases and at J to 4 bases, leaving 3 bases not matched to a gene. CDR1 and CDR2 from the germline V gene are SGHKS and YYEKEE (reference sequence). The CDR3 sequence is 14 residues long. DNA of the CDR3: TGTGCCAGCAGCTTTGGGGACAGTAATCAGCCCCAGCATTTT. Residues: CASSFGDSNQPQHF.

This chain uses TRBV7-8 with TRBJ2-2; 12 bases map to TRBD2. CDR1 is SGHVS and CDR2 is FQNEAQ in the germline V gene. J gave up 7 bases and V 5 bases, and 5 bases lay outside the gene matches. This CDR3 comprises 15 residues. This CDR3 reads CASSPTSGSFGELFF. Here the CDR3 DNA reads TGTGCCAGCAGCCCGACTAGCGGGAGCTTCGGGGAGCTGTTTTTT.

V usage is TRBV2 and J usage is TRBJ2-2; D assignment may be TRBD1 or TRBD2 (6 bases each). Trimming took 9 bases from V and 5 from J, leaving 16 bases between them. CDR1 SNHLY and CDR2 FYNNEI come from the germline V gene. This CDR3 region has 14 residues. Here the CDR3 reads CASGGDNWTGELFF. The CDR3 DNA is TGTGCCAGTGGCGGGGACAACTGGACCGGGGAGCTGTTTTTT.